This T cell receptor (beta chain) was observed in a study of human T cells and chemical hapten exposure. The CDR3 runs to 18 residues. Germline V CDR1 and CDR2: SGHTA, FQGNSA. Trimming pared 2 bases from V and 1 base from J, leaving 15 bases between. The table lists this clonotype with a few counts. Time point given: patch test 1, 2 weeks after DPC sensitization. Stated treatment: therapeutic diphenylcyclopropenone sensitization with weekly scalp DPC. Someone pulled total RNA out of unfractionated whole blood. In TCRdb, the RACE reads were re-called with MiXCR into one record per CDR3 protein. The table has over 50,000 distinct CDR3 sequences, 8% to 13% seen once.

The sequencing here drew on whole blood, taken in connection with sensitization to the hapten diphenylcyclopropenone (DPC). The source of this sequence is a woman aged 40 to 50 with alopecia areata. Some clones in this sample may be carry-over from other donors' samples. This sequence joins TRBV7-2 and TRBJ2-6; D gene uncertain. The CDR3 protein is CASSLIAADVSGANVLTF. CDR3 nucleotide sequence: TGTGCCAGCAGCTTAATCGCCGCGGACGTATCTGGGGCCAACGTCCTGACTTTC. The full variable domain, its missing parts supplied by reference TRBV7-2 and TRBJ2-6, is GAGVSQSPSNKVTEKGKDVELRCDPISGHTALYWYRQSLGQGLEFLIYFQGNSAPDKSGLPSDRFSAERTGGSVSTLTIQRTQQEDSAVYLCASSLIAADVSGANVLTFGAGSRLTVL.